One sample yielded the 31 T cell receptor beta chains listed below, sequenced in a study of T cells in Graves' hyperthyroidism and ophthalmopathy. Amplification of TCR beta CDR3 regions used RNA as the template. In the first-round RT-PCR of the TCR CDR3, the HTBI primer set was used. TCRdb redid the calling of the multiplex PCR reads with MiXCR, one entry per CDR3 protein. In the table there are about 500,000 distinct CDR3 sequences, around an eighth of which are singletons. Sequencing input: blood. The source is a woman younger than 30 with Graves' hyperthyroidism.

This clonotype was found many times. The chain joins TRBV30 to TRBJ2-3; D is unclear. Germline V gene sequence: CDR1 GTSNPN, CDR2 SVGIG (reference sequence). There are 14 residues in the CDR3. V dropped 2 bases and J dropped 0 bases, with 9 bases sitting between them. CDR3 amino acids: CAWSFSTSTDTQYF. CDR3 bases: TGTGCCTGGAGTTTCTCAACTAGCACAGATACGCAGTATTTT.

This clonotype was observed at least ten times. The chain carries TRBV12-3 or TRBV12-4 and TRBJ1-6; 7 positions match TRBD1. Unmatched junction bases numbered 4, after V lost 3 bases and J lost 8 bases. The CDR3 has 14 amino acids. The chain's CDR3 is CASSFQGEDSPLHF. The CDR3 nucleotides read TGTGCCAGCAGTTTCCAGGGGGAGGATTCACCCCTCCACTTT.

This clonotype was detected ten times or more. The rearrangement joins TRBV30 to TRBJ2-3; D is possibly TRBD1 (6 bases). Germline assignment: CDR1 GTSNPN and CDR2 SVGIG (reference sequence). The CDR3 is made up of 14 amino acids. Trimming left V 0 bases short and J 4 bases short, with 11 bases between. The CDR3: CAWSVNGGSDTQYF. As DNA, the CDR3 is TGTGCCTGGAGTGTAAATGGGGGCTCAGATACGCAGTATTTT.

This clonotype came up many times. The chain recombines TRBV19 with TRBJ1-1; D not certain. Trimming shortened V by 0 bases and J by 2 bases, and 13 bases separated the two germline ends. Germline CDR1 LNHDA, CDR2 SQIVND (reference sequence). This CDR3 comprises 16 residues. The CDR3 protein is CASSIDLFRLNTEAFF. The CDR3 DNA sequence: TGTGCCAGTAGTATAGATCTATTCAGGCTCAACACTGAAGCTTTCTTT.

Many counts were recorded for this clonotype. The chain is built from TRBV6-1 and TRBJ1-5; maybe TRBD1 (5 bases). Trimming removed 6 bases at V and 6 bases at J, with 18 bases between. Germline CDR1 MNHNS, CDR2 SASEGT. CDR3 length equals 15 residues. The CDR3 nucleotides are TGTGCCAGCAGCTTAAGGGGCAGGGAACGTCAGCCCCAGCATTTT. Protein sequence: CASSLRGRERQPQHF.

In this sample, this clonotype turned up many times. The chain links TRBV5-1 to TRBJ2-7; 7 bases are a match to TRBD2. Germline V lookup: CDR1 SGHRS, CDR2 YFSETQ. CDR3 length equals 13 residues. V shed 2 bases and J 6 bases; nucleotides not matched to a gene: 5. The CDR3 reads CASSFREDSEQYV. CDR3 nucleotides: TGCGCCAGCAGCTTCCGGGAGGATTCCGAGCAGTACGTC.

The chain combines TRBV27 with TRBJ1-6; no clear D gene. The CDR3 runs 12 residues. The germline V and J ends were trimmed by 3 bases and 10 bases, with 7 bases remaining between them. The germline V gene encodes CDR1 MNHEY and CDR2 SMNVEV (reference sequence). The CDR3 is CASSFKGSPLHF. The CDR3 region has the DNA TGTGCCAGCAGTTTTAAAGGATCACCCCTCCACTTT.

Details on this clonotype: This may stem from a read error, because a much larger clone lies one nucleotide away. CDR3 DNA: TGTGTCAGCACCATGGGACAGGGAGGCGGTGAAAAACTGTTTTTT. Translated: CVSTMGQGGGEKLFF. V usage is TRBV12-3 or TRBV12-4 and J usage is TRBJ1-4; 9 nucleotides match TRBD1. This CDR3 spans 15 amino acids.

There are a few counts of this clonotype. V is TRBV9 and J is TRBJ2-3, with 15 positions matching TRBD2. The CDR3 consists of 17 residues. Germline trimming cut 4 bases from V and 1 base from J; bases unmatched to any gene: 4. Germline assignment: CDR1 SGDLS and CDR2 YYNGEE. CDR3 in amino acids: CASSIGTSGRRTDTQYF. CDR3 bases: TGTGCCAGCAGCATCGGGACTAGCGGGAGGCGCACAGATACGCAGTATTTT.

This clonotype was detected ten times or more. The J gene is TRBJ2-1, the V gene TRBV12-3 or TRBV12-4, with 9 nucleotides matching TRBD2. Germline trimming cut 2 bases from V and 8 bases from J; bases unmatched to any gene: 1. The CDR3 is 13 amino acids. The CDR3 here is CASSLLAGYEQFF. DNA of the CDR3: TGTGCCAGCAGTTTACTAGCGGGATATGAGCAGTTCTTC.

With regard to this clonotype: A much larger clone is a single base away; this may be a read error. V is TRBV6-1 and J is TRBJ2-1, with 15 bases lining up with TRBD2. Unmatched junction bases numbered 14, after V lost 6 bases and J lost 5 bases. CDR1 MNHNS and CDR2 SASEGT come from the germline V gene. The CDR3 length is 19 residues. The CDR3 loop is CASSLGLAGGRPRHNEQFF. The CDR3 coding sequence is TGTGCCAGCAGCCTCGGACTAGCGGGAGGGAGACCTCGCCACAATGAGCAGTTCTTC.

The chain employs TRBV7-3 and TRBJ2-7; D perhaps matches TRBD1 (6 bases). Germline CDR1 SGHTA, CDR2 FQGTGA. CDR3 length: 16 residues. Trimming stripped 4 bases from V and 3 bases from J, with 19 bases between. The CDR3 here is CASSSRTVRTIYEQYV. CDR3 nucleotide sequence: TGTGCCAGCAGCTCACGGACAGTCAGAACCATCTACGAGCAGTACGTC.

This clonotype was recorded many times. V gene TRBV6-6 combines with J gene TRBJ1-1; D gene unclear. CDR1 and CDR2 from the germline V gene are MNHNY and SVGAGI (reference sequence). The CDR3 extends over 12 amino acids. The V end lost 0 bases, the J end lost 7 bases, and 6 bases lay between the germline ends. Here the CDR3 DNA reads TGTGCCAGCAGTTACTCGAGGGATGAAGCTTTCTTT. Translating it yields CASSYSRDEAFF.

This clonotype has ten or more counts. This chain links TRBV20-1 with TRBJ2-3, with no clear D. Germline CDR1 DFQATT, CDR2 SNEGSKA (reference sequence). This CDR3 is 11 amino acids long. V was cut by 8 bases and J by 0 bases, with 6 bases left in between. CDR3 DNA sequence: TGCAGTTCCTCAAGCACAGATACGCAGTATTTT. Translation: CSSSSTDTQYF.

V usage is TRBV4-1 and J usage is TRBJ2-2; the D is unclear. The CDR3 runs to 13 residues. V shed 3 bases and J shed 5 bases, with 7 bases lying between them. CDR1 is MGHRA and CDR2 is YSYEKL in the germline V gene. This CDR3 is CASSQTSTGELFF. Written as DNA, the CDR3 is TGCGCCAGCAGCCAGACTTCTACCGGGGAGCTGTTTTTT.

This clonotype was detected a few times. The chain carries TRBV6-1 and TRBJ2-2, with 8 bases that match TRBD2. Germline V CDR1 and CDR2: MNHNS, SASEGT. The CDR3 loop spans 18 amino acids. The V gene end was trimmed by 6 bases and the J gene end by 5 bases; junction bases not matched to a gene: 17. Here the CDR3 reads CASSTHRVSGRGTGELFF. The DNA of the CDR3 is TGTGCCAGCAGCACCCATCGCGTGTCCGGGAGGGGAACCGGGGAGCTGTTTTTT.

This clonotype was detected only a few times. The CDR3 does not close with the conserved phenylalanine or tryptophan, likely indicating a read error. V and J are TRBV7-2 and TRBJ1-3; no reliable D call. CDR3 size: 13 residues. V was shortened by 5 bases and J by 1 base, with 6 bases between the two germline ends. Germline V gene data show CDR1 as SGHTA and CDR2 as FQGNSA. The CDR3 sequence is CASSPNSGNTIYL. Here the CDR3 DNA reads TGTGCCAGCAGCCCAAATTCTGGAAACACCATATATCTT.

This clonotype was observed many times. Here the CDR3 DNA reads TGTGCCAGTAGTACGACAGGGGACACTGAAGCTTTCTTT. Protein: CASSTTGDTEAFF. V is TRBV19 and J is TRBJ1-1; 8 bases line up with TRBD1. With 4 bases clipped from V and 3 bases from J, the junction kept 1 base outside the gene matches. The CDR3 totals 13 residues. Germline V lookup: CDR1 LNHDA, CDR2 SQIVND (reference sequence).

This clonotype has at least ten counts. This sequence joins TRBV2 and TRBJ1-2; D ambiguous. The V end was cut by 1 base, the J end by 1 base, with 7 bases between. The CDR3 runs to 14 residues. The V gene's germline CDR1 is SNHLY and CDR2 FYNNEI. The CDR3 DNA reads as TGTGCCAGCAGTGAAGATAGCTTTAACTATGGCTACACCTTC. It translates to CASSEDSFNYGYTF.

This clonotype was counted at least ten times. J is TRBJ1-1 and V is TRBV11-2; the D is unclear. The V end was cut by 1 base, the J end by 8 bases, with 8 bases between. This CDR3 is built from 12 residues. Germline CDR1 reads SGHAT; CDR2 reads FQNNGV. CDR3 bases: TGTGCCAGCAGCTTAGGGTCAAGGGAAGCTTTCTTT. Amino acid sequence: CASSLGSREAFF.

This clonotype was observed at least ten times. J is TRBJ1-5 and V is TRBV6-1, with D perhaps TRBD1 (6 bases). The CDR3 consists of 16 residues. CDR1 and CDR2 (germline): MNHNS, SASEGT. Trimming removed 5 bases at V and 2 bases at J, with 16 bases between. The CDR3, as DNA: TGTGCCAGCAGTAACTCCCCATCAGGGGGCAATCAGCCCCAGCATTTT. Its translation: CASSNSPSGGNQPQHF.

This clonotype appeared many times. The rearrangement links TRBV15 to TRBJ1-1; 9 bases fit TRBD1. Germline V gives CDR1 LNHNV, CDR2 YYDKDF (reference sequence). The CDR3 totals 14 residues. The junction had 8 bases not matched to a gene; V was cut back by 7 bases and J by 5 bases. The CDR3 region is CATTRTGGRTEAFF. The CDR3 nucleotides are TGTGCCACCACGAGAACAGGGGGCAGGACTGAAGCTTTCTTT.

The J gene is TRBJ2-1, the V gene TRBV19, with D possibly TRBD2 on 6 matching bases. The germline V gene has CDR1 LNHDA and CDR2 SQIVND (reference sequence). This CDR3 is 15 amino acids long. V dropped 4 bases and J dropped 9 bases, with 19 bases sitting between them. CDR3 sequence (DNA): TGTGCCAGTAGTACCCTCCCTAGCGCTGGCAGTGAGCAGTTCTTC. It encodes CASSTLPSAGSEQFF.

The V call is TRBV9, the J call TRBJ1-2; D unclear. Trimming removed 3 bases at V and 5 bases at J, with 8 bases between. There are 12 residues in the CDR3. Germline V gives CDR1 SGDLS, CDR2 YYNGEE. The CDR3 region is CASSGDAYGYTF. The DNA of the CDR3 is TGTGCCAGCAGCGGTGACGCGTATGGCTACACCTTC.

This clonotype was counted many times. The chain combines TRBV5-6 with TRBJ2-3; D ambiguous. Germline V lookup: CDR1 SGHDT, CDR2 YYEEEE. The germline V and J ends were trimmed by 0 bases and 2 bases, with 4 bases remaining between them. The CDR3 totals 13 residues. CDR3 loop: CASSLDTTDTQYF. Here the CDR3 DNA reads TGTGCCAGCAGCTTGGACACCACAGATACGCAGTATTTT.

The chain has TRBV6-1 and TRBJ2-4, with D hard to call. The germline V gene has CDR1 MNHNS and CDR2 SASEGT. The CDR3 runs to 16 residues. V lost 5 bases to trimming and J lost 0 bases, with 14 bases between them. The DNA of the CDR3 is TGTGCCAGCAGTTCATCTTTAGGGCTAGCCAAAAACATTCAGTACTTC. As protein: CASSSSLGLAKNIQYF.

This clonotype was observed a few times. The J gene is TRBJ1-3, the V gene TRBV19; D might be TRBD1 (5 bases). The CDR3 runs 17 residues. Germline assignment: CDR1 LNHDA and CDR2 SQIVND (reference sequence). V lost 3 bases and J 0 bases, leaving 15 bases between the germline ends. CDR3: CASSMPPGAVSGNTIYF. In DNA, the CDR3 is TGTGCCAGTAGTATGCCCCCCGGGGCAGTCTCTGGAAACACCATATATTTT.

This clonotype was detected ten times or more. The CDR3 DNA reads TGTGCCAGCAGTTACAATCGTAGACAGGGAGCCATGAACACTGAAGCTTTCTTT. Its translation: CASSYNRRQGAMNTEAFF. The chain has TRBV6-5 and TRBJ1-1; 7 nucleotides match TRBD1. The J segment lost 0 bases and the V segment lost 2 bases, leaving 12 bases of the junction unmatched. Germline lookup yields CDR1 MNHEY and CDR2 SVGAGI. This CDR3 spans 18 amino acids.

This clonotype was seen at least ten times. DNA of the CDR3: TGTGCCAGCAGCTTGGGGGGAGGAGGAGGCTACACCTTC. Its translation: CASSLGGGGGYTF. The V and J genes are TRBV12-3 or TRBV12-4 and TRBJ1-2; possible D gene TRBD1, 5 bases. The V end was cut by 6 bases, the J end by 8 bases, with 16 bases between. The CDR3 is 13 amino acids.

This clonotype was observed a handful of times. The CDR3 region is CASSLAAREHSYEQYV. The CDR3 coding sequence is TGTGCCAGCAGCTTAGCGGCGCGGGAGCACTCCTACGAGCAGTACGTC. The rearrangement links TRBV7-6 to TRBJ2-7; 7 bases map to TRBD2. V lost 0 bases to trimming and J lost 0 bases; unmatched junction nucleotides: 5. Germline CDR1 is SGHVS and CDR2 is FNYEAQ. The CDR3 is made up of 16 amino acids.

A remark on this clonotype: With a much larger clone just one base away, this may be a read error. J is TRBJ1-4 and V is TRBV11-3, with D maybe TRBD1 (6 bases). V was trimmed by 6 bases and J by 10 bases, leaving 15 bases between them. Germline V gene lookup returns CDR1 SGHNT and CDR2 YENEEA. The CDR3 is made up of 13 amino acids. The CDR3 nucleotides read TGTGCCAGCAGTTCTTTCCGGGGGGCAAAACTGTTTTTT. It codes for CASSSFRGAKLFF. The full variable domain, completed using reference TRBV11-3 and TRBJ1-4, is EAGVVQSPRYKIIEKKQPVAFWCNPISGHNTLYWYLQNLGQGPELLIRYENEEAVDDSQLPKDRFSAERLKGVDSTLKIQPAELGDSAVYLCASSSFRGAKLFFGSGTQLSVL.